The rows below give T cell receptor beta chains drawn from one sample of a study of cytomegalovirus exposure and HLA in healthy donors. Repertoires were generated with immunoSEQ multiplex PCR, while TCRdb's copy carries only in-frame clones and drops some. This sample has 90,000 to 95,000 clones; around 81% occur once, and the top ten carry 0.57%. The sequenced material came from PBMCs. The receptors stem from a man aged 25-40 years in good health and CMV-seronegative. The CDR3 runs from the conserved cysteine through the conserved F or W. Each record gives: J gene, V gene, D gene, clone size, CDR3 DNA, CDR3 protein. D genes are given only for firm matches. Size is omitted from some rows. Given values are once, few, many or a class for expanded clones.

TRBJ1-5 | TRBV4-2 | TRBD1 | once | TGTGCCAGCAGCCAAGTCCGTAAACATAGCGAAGACAGGGTCGGGTGGCCCCAGCATTTT | CASSQVRKHSEDRVGWPQHF
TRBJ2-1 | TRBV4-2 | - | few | TGTGCCAGCAGCCCAGGGTATGACAATGAGCAGTTCTTC | CASSPGYDNEQFF
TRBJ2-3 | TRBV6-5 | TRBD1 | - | TGTGCCAGCAGATTGGGACAGGGCTCAGATACGCAGTATTTT | CASRLGQGSDTQYF
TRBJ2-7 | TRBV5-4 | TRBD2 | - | TGTGCCAGCAGCCGTCTCGCGGGGGGGTTCTACGAGCAGTACTTC | CASSRLAGGFYEQYF
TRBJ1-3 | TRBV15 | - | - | TGTGCCACCAGCAGAGATAGGCAGGGAAGGGGAAACACCATATATTTT | CATSRDRQGRGNTIYF
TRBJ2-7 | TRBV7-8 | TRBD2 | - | TGTGCCAGCAGCTCCTTGACTAGCGGATCCTCCTACGAGCAGTACTTC | CASSSLTSGSSYEQYF
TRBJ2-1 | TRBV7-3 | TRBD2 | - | TGTGCCAGCAGCGACCCTAGCGGGGAATACAATGAGCAGTTCTTC | CASSDPSGEYNEQFF
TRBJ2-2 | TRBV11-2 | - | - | TGTGCCAGCAGTTTCGGCACCGGGGAGCTGTTTTTT | CASSFGTGELFF
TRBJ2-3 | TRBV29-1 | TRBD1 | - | TGCAGCGTACGACAGGGAAAAAGCACAGATACGCAGTATTTT | CSVRQGKSTDTQYF
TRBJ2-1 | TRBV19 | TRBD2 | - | TGTGCCAGTAGTCTACGGACTAGCGGGCGAGTCCATGAGCAGTTCTTC | CASSLRTSGRVHEQFF
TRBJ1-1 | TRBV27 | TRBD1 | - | TGTGCCAGCGGACAGGGCAACACTGAAGCTTTCTTT | CASGQGNTEAFF
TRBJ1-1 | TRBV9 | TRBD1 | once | TGTGCCAGCAGCGGAAAAGGGGGCATCGACACTGAAGCTTTCTTT | CASSGKGGIDTEAFF
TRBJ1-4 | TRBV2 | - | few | TGTGCCAGCAGTGACAGGACAAGGATGGATTTACTGTTTTTT | CASSDRTRMDLLFF
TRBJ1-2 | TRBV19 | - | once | TGTGCCAGTAGTCCAGGGATCAACTATGGCTACACCTTC | CASSPGINYGYTF
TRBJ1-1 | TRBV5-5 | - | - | TGTGCCAGCAGCTTGTTAAAATACACTGAAGCTTTCTTT | CASSLLKYTEAFF
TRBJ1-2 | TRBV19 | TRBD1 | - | TGTGCCAGTAGCCATAGGGGATATCCCGGGACAGGGGGATCTAACTATGGCTACACCTTC | CASSHRGYPGTGGSNYGYTF
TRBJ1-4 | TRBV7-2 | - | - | TGTGCCAGCAGCTTATCTCCCTCGGGTAATGAAAAACTGTTTTTT | CASSLSPSGNEKLFF
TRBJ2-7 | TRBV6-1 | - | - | TGTGCCAGCAGTGAATGGCAGGGGTTACAGAATCTGCGCGGTAACTGGGCTCACGAGCAGTACTTC | CASSEWQGLQNLRGNWAHEQYF
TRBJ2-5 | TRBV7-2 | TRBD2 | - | TGTGCCAGCAGCTCCCTAGCGGGGGGCGGGGAGACCCGGTACTTC | CASSSLAGGGETRYF
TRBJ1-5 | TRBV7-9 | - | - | TGTGCCAGCAGCCGATCCGGTCAACCCCAGCATTTT | CASSRSGQPQHF
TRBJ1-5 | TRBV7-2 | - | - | TGTGCCAGCAGCCCGTGGGCCGAAGGGGAGCCCCAGCATTTT | CASSPWAEGEPQHF
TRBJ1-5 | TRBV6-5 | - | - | TGTGCCAGCAGCTTGTCTAACAATCAGCCCCAGCATTTT | CASSLSNNQPQHF
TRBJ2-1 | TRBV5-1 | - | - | TGCGCCAGCAGCTTGGCCCCGGGCTACAATGAGCAGTTCTTC | CASSLAPGYNEQFF
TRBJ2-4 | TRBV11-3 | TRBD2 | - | TGTGCCAGCGGGGGGGGTCTAGCCAAAAACATTCAGTACTTC | CASGGGLAKNIQYF
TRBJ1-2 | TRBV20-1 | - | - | TGCAGTGCTAGAGGACTAGCGGGCTACACCTTC | CSARGLAGYTF
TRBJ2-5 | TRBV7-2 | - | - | TGTGCCAGCAGCCTCGGAGGGCAGGGTGAGACCCAGTACTTC | CASSLGGQGETQYF
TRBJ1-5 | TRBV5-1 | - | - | TGCGCCAGCAGCGAGAACTATAGCAATCAGCCCCAGCATTTT | CASSENYSNQPQHF
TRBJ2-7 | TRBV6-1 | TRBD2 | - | TGTGCCAGCAGTGTGGATAGCGGGACTTACGAGCAGTACTTC | CASSVDSGTYEQYF
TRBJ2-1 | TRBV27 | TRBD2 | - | TGTGCCAGCAGTTTAAATCCTAGCGGGAGGGTATACAATGAGCAGTTCTTC | CASSLNPSGRVYNEQFF
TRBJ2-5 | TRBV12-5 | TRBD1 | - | TGTGCTAGTGGTTTGGTAGAGGGACAGCAAGAGACCCAGTACTTC | CASGLVEGQQETQYF
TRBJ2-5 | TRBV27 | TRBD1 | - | TGTGCCAGCAGTTCACAGGGGGCTCGAGAGACCCAGTACTTC | CASSSQGARETQYF
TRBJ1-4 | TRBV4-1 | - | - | TGCGCCAGCAGCCTAACCGAAGGGGATCCACTGTTTTTT | CASSLTEGDPLFF
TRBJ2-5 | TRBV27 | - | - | TGTGCCAGCAGTTTATCTTCTAGTGTAGAGACCCAGTACTTC | CASSLSSSVETQYF
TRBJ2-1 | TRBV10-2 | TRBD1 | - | TGCGCCAGCAGACAGGGGCCTTACAATGAGCAGTTCTTC | CASRQGPYNEQFF
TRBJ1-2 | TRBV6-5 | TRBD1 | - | TGTGCCAGCAGTTATTCGGGACAGGACTATGGCTACACCTTC | CASSYSGQDYGYTF
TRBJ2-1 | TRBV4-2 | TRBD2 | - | TGTGCCAGCAGCCAACCAGGACTAGCCACCAATGAGCAGTTCTTC | CASSQPGLATNEQFF
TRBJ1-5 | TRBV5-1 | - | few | TGCGCCAGCAGCGTACAGGGTGGGGGCGGTCAGCCCCAGCATTTT | CASSVQGGGGQPQHF
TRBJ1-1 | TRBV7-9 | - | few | TGTGCCAGCAGCTCAGACCCTTGGGCCAAAGCTTTCTTT | CASSSDPWAKAFF
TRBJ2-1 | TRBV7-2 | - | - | TGTGCCAGCAGCTTAGCAGCGGGCTTTTCCTACAATGAGCAGTTCTTC | CASSLAAGFSYNEQFF
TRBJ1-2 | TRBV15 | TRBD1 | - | TGTGCCACCAGCAGGGGAACAGGGGGCGTCAATGGCTACACCTTC | CATSRGTGGVNGYTF
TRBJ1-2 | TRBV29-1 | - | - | TGCAGCGTTGAAAACCAGGGGCTCGAGGAGGGCTACACCTTC | CSVENQGLEEGYTF
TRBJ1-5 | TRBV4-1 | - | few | TGCGCCAGCAGCCAGGGGCAGATATATCAGCCCCAGCATTTT | CASSQGQIYQPQHF
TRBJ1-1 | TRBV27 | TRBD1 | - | TGTGCCAGCACCACCGCTCGGACAGGGGGCGGATCGGACACTGAAGCTTTCTTT | CASTTARTGGGSDTEAFF
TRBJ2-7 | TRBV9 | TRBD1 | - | TGTGCCAGCAGCGTCGAACAGGGGGTTGGCGAGCAGTACTTC | CASSVEQGVGEQYF
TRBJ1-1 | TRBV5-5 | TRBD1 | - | TGTGCCAGCAGCCCAAGGTATCAGGACAGGGGGGACACTGAAGCTTTCTTT | CASSPRYQDRGDTEAFF
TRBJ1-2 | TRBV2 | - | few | TGTGCCAGCAGTGATCTCCTTGGCTACACCTTC | CASSDLLGYTF
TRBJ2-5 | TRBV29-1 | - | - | TGCAGCGCAGGGGGGTGGGGTCTCCGGGAGACCCAGTACTTC | CSAGGWGLRETQYF
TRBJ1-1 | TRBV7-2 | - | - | TGTGCCAGCAGTCAGGGCCCCGTGAACACTGAAGCTTTCTTT | CASSQGPVNTEAFF
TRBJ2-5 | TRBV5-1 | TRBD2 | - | TGCGCCAGCAGCTTGGGCCCCAGCGGGGGGGTAGTCGAGACCCAGTACTTC | CASSLGPSGGVVETQYF
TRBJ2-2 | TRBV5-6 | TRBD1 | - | TGTGCCAGCAGCAATCGACGACAGGGCGTTACCGGGGAGCTGTTTTTT | CASSNRRQGVTGELFF
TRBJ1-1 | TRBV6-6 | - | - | TGTGCCAGCAGTTATCTGGGGCCTAACACTGAAGCTTTCTTT | CASSYLGPNTEAFF
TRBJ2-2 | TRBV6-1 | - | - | TGTGCCACCAAGGGGCAGGGCGCGAACACCGGGGAGCTGTTTTTT | CATKGQGANTGELFF
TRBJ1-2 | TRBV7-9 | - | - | TGTGCCAGCAGCCTCCAGGGCTACACCTTC | CASSLQGYTF
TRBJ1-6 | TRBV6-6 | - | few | TGTGCCAGCAGCCGGCAGACAGGAATTAATTCACCCCTCCACTTT | CASSRQTGINSPLHF
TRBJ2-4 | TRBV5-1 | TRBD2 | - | TGCGCCAGCAGCTTCCTGGCGGGAGGGCGGGGAGGCATTCAGTACTTC | CASSFLAGGRGGIQYF
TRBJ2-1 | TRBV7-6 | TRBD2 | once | TGTGCCAGCAGCTTAGCGAGGCGGGGGAGCTCCTACAATGAGCAGTTCTTC | CASSLARRGSSYNEQFF
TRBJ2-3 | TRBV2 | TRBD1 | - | TGTGCCAGCAGCGGAGGGTGGACAGGGGCAGATACGCAGTATTTT | CASSGGWTGADTQYF
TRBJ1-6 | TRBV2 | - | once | TGTGCCAGCAAAGTAGGGGTTAATTCACCCCTCCACTTT | CASKVGVNSPLHF
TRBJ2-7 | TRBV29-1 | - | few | TGCAGCGTTGTTTCAGGGTCATATTCGGAGCAGTACTTC | CSVVSGSYSEQYF